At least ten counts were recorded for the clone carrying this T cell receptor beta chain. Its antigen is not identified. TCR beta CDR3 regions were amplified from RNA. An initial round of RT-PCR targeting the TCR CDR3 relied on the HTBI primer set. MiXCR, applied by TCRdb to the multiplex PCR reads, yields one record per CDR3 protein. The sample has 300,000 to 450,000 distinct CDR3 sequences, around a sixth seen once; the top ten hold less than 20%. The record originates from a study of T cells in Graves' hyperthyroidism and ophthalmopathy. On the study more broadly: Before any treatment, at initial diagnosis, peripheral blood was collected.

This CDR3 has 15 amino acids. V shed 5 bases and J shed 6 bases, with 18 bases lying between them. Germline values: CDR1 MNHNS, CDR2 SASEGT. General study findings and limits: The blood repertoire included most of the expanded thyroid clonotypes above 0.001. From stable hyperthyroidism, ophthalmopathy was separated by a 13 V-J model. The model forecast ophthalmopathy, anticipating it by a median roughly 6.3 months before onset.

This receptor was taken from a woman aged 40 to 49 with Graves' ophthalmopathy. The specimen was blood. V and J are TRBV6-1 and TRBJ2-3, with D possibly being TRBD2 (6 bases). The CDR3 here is CASSPIREAADTQYF. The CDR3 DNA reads TGTGCCAGCAGTCCCATCAGGGAGGCCGCGGATACGCAGTATTTT.